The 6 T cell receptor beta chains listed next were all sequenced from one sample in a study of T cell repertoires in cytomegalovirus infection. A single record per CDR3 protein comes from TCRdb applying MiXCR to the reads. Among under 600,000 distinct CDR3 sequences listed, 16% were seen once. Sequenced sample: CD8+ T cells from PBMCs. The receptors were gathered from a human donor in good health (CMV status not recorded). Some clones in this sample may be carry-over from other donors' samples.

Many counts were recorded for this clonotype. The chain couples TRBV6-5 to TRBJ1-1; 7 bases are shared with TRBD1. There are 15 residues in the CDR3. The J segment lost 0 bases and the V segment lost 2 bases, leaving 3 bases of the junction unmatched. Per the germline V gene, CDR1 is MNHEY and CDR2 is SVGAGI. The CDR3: CASSYTGQLNTEAFF. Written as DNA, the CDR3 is TGTGCCAGCAGTTACACGGGACAGTTGAACACTGAAGCTTTCTTT.

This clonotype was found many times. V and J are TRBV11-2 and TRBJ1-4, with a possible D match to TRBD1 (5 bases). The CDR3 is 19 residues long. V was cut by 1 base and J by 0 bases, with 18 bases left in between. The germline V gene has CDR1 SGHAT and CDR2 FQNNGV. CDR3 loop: CASSLGRSGWTATNEKLFF. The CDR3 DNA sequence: TGTGCCAGCAGCTTAGGTCGGTCAGGGTGGACTGCAACTAATGAAAAACTGTTTTTT. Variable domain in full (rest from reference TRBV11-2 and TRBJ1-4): EAGVAQSPRYKIIEKRQSVAFWCNPISGHATLYWYQQILGQGPKLLIQFQNNGVVDDSQLPKDRFSAERLKGVDSTLKIQPAKLEDSAVYLCASSLGRSGWTATNEKLFFGSGTQLSVL.

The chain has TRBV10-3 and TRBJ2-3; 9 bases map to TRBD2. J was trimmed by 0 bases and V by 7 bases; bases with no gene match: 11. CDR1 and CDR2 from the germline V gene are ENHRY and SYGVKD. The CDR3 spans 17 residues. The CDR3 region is CAITLAFAGGSTDTQYF. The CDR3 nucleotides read TGTGCCATCACTCTAGCTTTCGCGGGAGGGAGCACAGATACGCAGTATTTT.

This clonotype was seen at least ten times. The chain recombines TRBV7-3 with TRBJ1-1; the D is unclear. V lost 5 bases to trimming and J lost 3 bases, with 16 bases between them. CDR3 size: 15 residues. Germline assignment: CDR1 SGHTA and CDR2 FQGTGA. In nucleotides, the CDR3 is TGTGCCAGCAGCCAAACCCCCGATAAGGACACTGAAGCTTTCTTT. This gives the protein CASSQTPDKDTEAFF.

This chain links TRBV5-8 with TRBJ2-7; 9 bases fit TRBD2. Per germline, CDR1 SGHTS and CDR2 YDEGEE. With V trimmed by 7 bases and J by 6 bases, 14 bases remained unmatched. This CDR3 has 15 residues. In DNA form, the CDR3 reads TGTGCCAGCCTCAGCGGGAGGTTTAAGGCGGGCGAGCAGTACTTC. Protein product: CASLSGRFKAGEQYF.

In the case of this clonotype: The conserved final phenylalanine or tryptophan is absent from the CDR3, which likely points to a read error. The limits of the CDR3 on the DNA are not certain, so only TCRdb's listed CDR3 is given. The CDR3: CASSLGLAGGVSTDPTYC. This chain uses TRBV7-2 with TRBJ2-3; whether TRBD2, the table's D call, matches the DNA was not checked. CDR1 and CDR2 (germline): SGHTA, FQGNSA. The CDR3 is 18 amino acids in total, end residues counted.